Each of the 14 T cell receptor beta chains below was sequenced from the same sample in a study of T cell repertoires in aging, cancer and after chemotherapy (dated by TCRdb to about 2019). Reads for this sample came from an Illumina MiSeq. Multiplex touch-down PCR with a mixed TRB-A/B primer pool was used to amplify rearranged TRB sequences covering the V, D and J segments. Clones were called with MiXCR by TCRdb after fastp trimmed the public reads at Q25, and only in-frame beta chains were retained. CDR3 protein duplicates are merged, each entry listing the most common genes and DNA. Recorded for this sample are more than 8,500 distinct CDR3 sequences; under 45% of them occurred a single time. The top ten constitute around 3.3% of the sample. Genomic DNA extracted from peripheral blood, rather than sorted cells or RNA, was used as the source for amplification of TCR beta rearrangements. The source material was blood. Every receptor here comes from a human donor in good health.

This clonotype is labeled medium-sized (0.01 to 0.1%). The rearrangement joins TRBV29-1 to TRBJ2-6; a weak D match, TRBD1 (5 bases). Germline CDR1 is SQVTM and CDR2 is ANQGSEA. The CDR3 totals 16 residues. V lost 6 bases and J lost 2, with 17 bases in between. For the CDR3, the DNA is TGCAGCGTACCCACCGGGCCAGGGACTGGGGCCAACGTCCTGACTTTC. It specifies CSVPTGPGTGANVLTF.

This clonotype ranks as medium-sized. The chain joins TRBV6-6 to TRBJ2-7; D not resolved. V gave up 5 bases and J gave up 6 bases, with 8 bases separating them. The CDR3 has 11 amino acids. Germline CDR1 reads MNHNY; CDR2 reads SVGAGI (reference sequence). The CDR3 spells CASSRQLEQYF. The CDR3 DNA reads TGTGCCAGCAGTCGTCAGCTCGAGCAGTACTTC.

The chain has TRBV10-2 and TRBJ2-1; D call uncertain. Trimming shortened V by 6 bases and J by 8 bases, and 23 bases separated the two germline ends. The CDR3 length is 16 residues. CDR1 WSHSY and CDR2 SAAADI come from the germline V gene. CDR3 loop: CASRSIVLVGFYEQFF. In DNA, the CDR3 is TGCGCCAGCAGGAGTATAGTCTTGGTTGGTTTCTATGAGCAGTTCTTC.

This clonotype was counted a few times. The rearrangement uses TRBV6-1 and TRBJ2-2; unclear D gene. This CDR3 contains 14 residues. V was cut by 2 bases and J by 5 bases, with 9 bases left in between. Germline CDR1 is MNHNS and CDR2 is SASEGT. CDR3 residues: CASSERRGTGELFF. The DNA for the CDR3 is TGTGCCAGCAGTGAACGGCGTGGGACCGGGGAGCTGTTTTTT.

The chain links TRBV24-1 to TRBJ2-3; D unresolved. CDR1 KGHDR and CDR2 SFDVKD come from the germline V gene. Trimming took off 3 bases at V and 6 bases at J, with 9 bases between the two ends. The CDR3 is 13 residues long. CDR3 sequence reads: CATSDPFRDTQYF. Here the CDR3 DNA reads TGTGCCACCAGTGATCCCTTCAGGGATACGCAGTATTTT.

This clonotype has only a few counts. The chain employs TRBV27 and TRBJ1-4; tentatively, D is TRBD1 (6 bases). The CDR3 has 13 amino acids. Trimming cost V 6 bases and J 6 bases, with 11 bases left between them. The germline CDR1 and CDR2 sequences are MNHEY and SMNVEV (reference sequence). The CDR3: CASRRAGDEKLFF. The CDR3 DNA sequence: TGTGCCAGCAGGCGGGCAGGGGATGAAAAACTGTTTTTT. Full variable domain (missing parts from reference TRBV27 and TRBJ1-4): EAQVTQNPRYLITVTGKKLTVTCSQNMNHEYMSWYRQDPGLGLRQIYYSMNVEVTDKGDVPEGYKVSRKEKRNFPLILESPSPNQTSLYFCASRRAGDEKLFFGSGTQLSVL.

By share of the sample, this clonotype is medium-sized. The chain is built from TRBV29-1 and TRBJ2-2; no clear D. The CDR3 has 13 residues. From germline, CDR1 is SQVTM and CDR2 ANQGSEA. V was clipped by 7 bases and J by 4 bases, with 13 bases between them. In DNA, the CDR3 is TGCAGCGGGCAGGTTGGTGGCACCGGGGAGCTGTTTTTT. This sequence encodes CSGQVGGTGELFF.

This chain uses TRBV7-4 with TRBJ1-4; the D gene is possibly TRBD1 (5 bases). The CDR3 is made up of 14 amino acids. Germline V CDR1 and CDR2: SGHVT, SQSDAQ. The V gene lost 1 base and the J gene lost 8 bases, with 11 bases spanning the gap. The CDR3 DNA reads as TGTGCCAGCAGCTTAGGACAGTCTGGCGAAAAACTGTTTTTT. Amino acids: CASSLGQSGEKLFF.

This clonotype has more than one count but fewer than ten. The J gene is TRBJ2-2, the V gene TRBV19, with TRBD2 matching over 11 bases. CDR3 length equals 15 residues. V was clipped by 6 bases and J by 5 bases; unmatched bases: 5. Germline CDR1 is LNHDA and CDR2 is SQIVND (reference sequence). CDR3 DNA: TGTGCCAGTAGACTAGCGGGAGCTGGGACCGGGGAGCTGTTTTTT. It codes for CASRLAGAGTGELFF.

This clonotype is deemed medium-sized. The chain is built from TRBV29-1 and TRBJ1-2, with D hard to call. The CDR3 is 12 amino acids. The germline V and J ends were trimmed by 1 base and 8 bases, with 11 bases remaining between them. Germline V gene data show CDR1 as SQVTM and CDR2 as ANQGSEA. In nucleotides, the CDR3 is TGCAGCGTTGAAGGGCAGGATAGGGGCTACACCTTC. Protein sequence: CSVEGQDRGYTF.

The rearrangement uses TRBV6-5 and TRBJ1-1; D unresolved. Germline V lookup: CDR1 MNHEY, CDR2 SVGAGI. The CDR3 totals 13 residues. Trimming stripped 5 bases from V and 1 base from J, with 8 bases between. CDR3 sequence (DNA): TGTGCCAGCAGTGAAGGTGCGAACACTGAAGCTTTCTTT. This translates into CASSEGANTEAFF.

The CDR3 sequence is CAEGTGPYEQYF. In nucleotides, the CDR3 is TGTGCCGAGGGGACAGGCCCCTACGAGCAGTACTTC. The V and J genes are TRBV7-9 and TRBJ2-7; 8 bases line up with TRBD1. V lost 11 bases, J lost 2 bases, and 5 bases stayed unmatched. From germline, CDR1 is SEHNR and CDR2 FQNEAQ (reference sequence). This CDR3 contains 12 residues.

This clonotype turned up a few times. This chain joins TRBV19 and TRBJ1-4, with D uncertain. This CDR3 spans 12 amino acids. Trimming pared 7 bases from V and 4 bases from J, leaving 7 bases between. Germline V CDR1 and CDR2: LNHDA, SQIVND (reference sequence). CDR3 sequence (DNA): TGTGCCAGTACCCGAAGTAATGAAAAACTGTTTTTT. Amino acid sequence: CASTRSNEKLFF.

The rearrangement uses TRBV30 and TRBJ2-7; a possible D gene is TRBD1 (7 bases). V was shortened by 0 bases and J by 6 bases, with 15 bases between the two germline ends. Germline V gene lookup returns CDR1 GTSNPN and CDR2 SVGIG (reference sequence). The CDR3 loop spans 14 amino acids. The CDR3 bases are TGTGCCTGGAGTGTCATGACAGGGAGGTCCGAGCAGTACTTC. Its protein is CAWSVMTGRSEQYF.